The rows below give T cell receptor beta chains drawn from one sample of a study of cytomegalovirus exposure and HLA in healthy donors. Some clones are missing from TCRdb's copy, which holds only in-frame ones; the method was immunoSEQ multiplex PCR. Of 100,000 to 150,000 clones in the sample, over 75% were seen once. The material sequenced was PBMCs. The receptors here all came from a woman in her thirties or forties in good health and CMV-seropositive. The CDR3 runs from the conserved cysteine through the conserved F or W. A D gene is named only where the DNA matches it firmly. The size field is filled for only some rows; it gives once, few, many or a size class.

>NA|NA|TRBV19|TRBJ1-5
TGTGCCAGTAGTTCGGAGGTCCCGGTGAACGGTCAGCCCCAGCATTTT
CASSSEVPVNGQPQHF
>NA|TRBD2|TRBV5-1|TRBJ2-3
TGCGCCAGCAGCTACTCCCTCGGACAGGGTGGCCTAGCGGGAGGATGGGGCACAGATACGCAGTATTTT
CASSYSLGQGGLAGGWGTDTQYF
>NA|TRBD1|TRBV2|TRBJ1-5
TGTGCCAGCAGCCTGATGGGACAGAGCAATCAGCCCCAGCATTTT
CASSLMGQSNQPQHF
>NA|NA|TRBV6-6|TRBJ2-7
TGTGCCACCCAACGGGGGTCGGCGGCCTACGAGCAGTACTTC
CATQRGSAAYEQYF
>NA|TRBD1|TRBV10-1|TRBJ2-5
TGCGCCAGCAGTGAGTCAGGGGGCGCGGAGACCCAGTACTTC
CASSESGGAETQYF
>NA|TRBD1|TRBV7-8|TRBJ1-4
TGTGCCAGCAGCTTAGAATTCCAGGGGGCGGGTCAAGAAAAACTGTTTTTT
CASSLEFQGAGQEKLFF
>NA|NA|TRBV5-1|TRBJ2-1
TGCGCCAGCAGCTCCAGGCTAATGGGCGGGACCTACAATGAGCAGTTCTTC
CASSSRLMGGTYNEQFF
>NA|TRBD2|TRBV28|TRBJ2-7
TGTGCCAGCAGTTTACCCGCCCCTAGCGGGAGTTGGCACGAGCAGTACTTC
CASSLPAPSGSWHEQYF
>NA|TRBD2|TRBV6-6|TRBJ2-1
TGCGCCAGCAGTGAGCCGGGACTAGGGGAATATAAGCAGTTCTTC
CASSEPGLGEYKQFF
>once|NA|TRBV4-1|TRBJ1-5
TGCGCCAGCAGCCAAGAATATAGTTTACAGCCCCAGCATTTT
CASSQEYSLQPQHF
>once|NA|TRBV5-1|TRBJ2-3
TGCGCCAGCAGCCCACGGGCAGGGCCCGATACGCAGTATTTT
CASSPRAGPDTQYF
>NA|NA|TRBV2|TRBJ2-2
TGTGCCAGCAGTAAAGCCCGGGGGGCCACCGGGGAGCTGTTTTTT
CASSKARGATGELFF
>NA|TRBD2|TRBV30|TRBJ2-3
TGTGCCTGGAGTGGGAGGACTAGCGGGGGGGCAACGATAAGAACCACGCAGTATTTT
CAWSGRTSGGATIRTTQYF
>NA|TRBD1|TRBV7-6|TRBJ1-1
TGTGCCAGCAGCTTGGGGACCGGGACAGGGGGTTTGGAAGCTTTCTTT
CASSLGTGTGGLEAFF
>NA|NA|TRBV30|TRBJ1-2
TGTGCCTGGAGTGTAGGACAGACCAGGGGCTATGGCTACACCTTC
CAWSVGQTRGYGYTF
>NA|TRBD1|TRBV5-1|TRBJ2-1
TGCGCCAGCAGCCCGCGACAGGGAAGCTCCTACAATGAGCAGTTCTTC
CASSPRQGSSYNEQFF
>NA|TRBD1|TRBV10-3|TRBJ1-1
TGTGCCATCAGCACCAGACAGGGAGACACTGAAGCTTTCTTT
CAISTRQGDTEAFF
>once|NA|TRBV6-5|TRBJ1-2
TGTGCCAGCAGTACAGGGTCCCTTTACTATGGCTACACCTTC
CASSTGSLYYGYTF